The clone carrying this TCR beta chain was picked up many times. Its specificity is not known. The CDR3 totals 17 residues. The germline V gene encodes CDR1 LNHNV and CDR2 YYDKDF (reference sequence). V shed 0 bases and J shed 3 bases, with 18 bases lying between them. This specimen belongs to a study of T-cell reconstitution after alpha-beta-depleted transplantation in children. The TCRbeta library incorporated unique molecular identifiers. TCRdb used MiXCR to reprocess the PCR reads, holding one entry per CDR3 protein. The sample holds 280,000 or so distinct CDR3 sequences, about 9.9% seen once. General study findings and limits: Reportedly, only several hundred clones from non-depleted graft cells drove alpha-beta T-cell counts at about two months. The origin of high day-60 TCRbeta diversity in some patients lay in surviving recipient T cells and thymic progenitors.

This receptor was obtained from a male patient aged 2 to 10 who had a stem cell transplant for chronic granulomatous disease, so the T cells may come from the graft donor. Sequences were derived from peripheral blood, sampled 180 days after TCRalphabeta/CD19-depleted stem cell transplant. This chain connects TRBV15 to TRBJ2-7; D possibly matches TRBD1 or TRBD2 (5 bases each). CDR3: CATSRDSGKRDDYEQYF. CDR3 nucleotide sequence: TGTGCCACCAGCAGAGATTCGGGGAAAAGGGACGACTACGAGCAGTACTTC.